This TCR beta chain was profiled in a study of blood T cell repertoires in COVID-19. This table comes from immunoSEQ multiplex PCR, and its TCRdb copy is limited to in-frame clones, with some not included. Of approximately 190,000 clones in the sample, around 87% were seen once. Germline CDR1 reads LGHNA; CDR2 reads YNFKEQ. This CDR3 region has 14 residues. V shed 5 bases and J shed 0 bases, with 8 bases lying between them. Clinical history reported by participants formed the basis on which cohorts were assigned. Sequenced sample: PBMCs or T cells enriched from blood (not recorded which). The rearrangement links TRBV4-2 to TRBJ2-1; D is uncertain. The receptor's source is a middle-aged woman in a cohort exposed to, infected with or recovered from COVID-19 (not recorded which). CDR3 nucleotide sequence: TGTGCCAGCAGCGATACTCTCTCCTACAATGAGCAGTTCTTC. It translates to CASSDTLSYNEQFF.